What follows are 21 T cell receptor beta chains derived from one specimen sequenced in a study of T-cell memory formation after mild COVID-19. TCRdb redid the calling of the 5' RACE reads with MiXCR, one entry per CDR3 protein. The table shows around 140,000 distinct CDR3 sequences, with around 27% occurring only once. Sequencing input: PBMCs or a T cell subset sorted from them (not recorded which). Receptors originate from an adult woman who had mild COVID-19 (a few samples of this study predate the infection). Cell type and time point are not known.

The V and J genes are TRBV15 and TRBJ2-3; the match to TRBD1 covers 9 bases. The germline V gene encodes CDR1 LNHNV and CDR2 YYDKDF (reference sequence). The CDR3 covers 15 residues. With V trimmed by 0 bases and J by 4 bases, 2 bases remained unmatched. The CDR3: CATSRERTGADTQYF. In DNA form, the CDR3 reads TGTGCCACCAGCAGAGAACGGACAGGGGCAGATACGCAGTATTTT.

V and J are TRBV6-2 or TRBV6-3 and TRBJ2-7, with D unclear. V lost 5 bases to trimming and J lost 4 bases, with 6 bases between them. The germline V gene has CDR1 MNHEY and CDR2 SVGEGT. This CDR3 region has 11 residues. The CDR3 here is CASSTTYEQYF. The CDR3 nucleotides read TGTGCCAGCAGTACAACTTACGAGCAGTACTTC.

This chain uses TRBV9 with TRBJ2-1; 13 nucleotides align to TRBD2. The CDR3 spans 14 residues. Per germline, CDR1 SGDLS and CDR2 YYNGEE. Germline trimming cut 7 bases from V and 6 bases from J; bases unmatched to any gene: 4. Written as DNA, the CDR3 is TGTGCCAGCGGTCGGACTAGCGGGAGCAATGAGCAGTTCTTC. This gives the protein CASGRTSGSNEQFF.

V and J are TRBV5-1 and TRBJ2-1; D uncertain. CDR3 length: 19 residues. CDR1 and CDR2 from the germline V gene are SGHRS and YFSETQ. Between the trimmed V and J ends, which lost 4 bases and 5 bases, there was a span of 28 bases. The CDR3 protein is CASSPGMVGSEHLDNEQFF. The CDR3, as DNA: TGCGCCAGCAGCCCGGGTATGGTTGGGTCCGAGCACCTCGACAATGAGCAGTTCTTC.

The rearrangement joins TRBV20-1 to TRBJ2-7; D is unresolved. Trimming took off 4 bases at V and 2 bases at J, with 15 bases between the two ends. CDR1 and CDR2 (germline): DFQATT, SNEGSKA (reference sequence). The CDR3 consists of 14 residues. CDR3 bases: TGCAGTGCTAACCCCCACTCAAATACCTACGAGCAGTACTTC. Translation: CSANPHSNTYEQYF.

This clonotype has more than one count but fewer than ten. The chain links TRBV15 to TRBJ2-3, with D perhaps assigned TRBD1 or TRBD2 (5 bases each). Germline-derived CDR1 and CDR2 are LNHNV and YYDKDF (reference sequence). Trimming removed 0 bases from V and 4 bases from J, with 20 bases in between. This CDR3 contains 18 residues. For the CDR3, the DNA is TGTGCCACCAGCAGAGACCCCTCTGCCGGGACCCCTCCAGATACGCAGTATTTT. Translated: CATSRDPSAGTPPDTQYF. Combining the CDR3 with reference TRBV15 and TRBJ2-3 gives the whole variable domain DAMVIQNPRYQVTQFGKPVTLSCSQTLNHNVMYWYQQKSSQAPKLLFHYYDKDFNNEADTPDNFQSRRPNTSFCFLDIRSPGLGDTAMYLCATSRDPSAGTPPDTQYFGPGTRLTVL.

This clonotype was observed a single time. The chain couples TRBV20-1 to TRBJ2-7, with 7 positions matching TRBD2. CDR3 length equals 14 residues. The J segment lost 0 bases and the V segment lost 2 bases, leaving 4 bases of the junction unmatched. CDR1 is DFQATT and CDR2 is SNEGSKA in the germline V gene (reference sequence). The CDR3 is CSARPAGVSYEQYF. The DNA for the CDR3 is TGCAGTGCTAGACCGGCGGGAGTCTCCTACGAGCAGTACTTC.

This clonotype has only a few counts. V is TRBV14 and J is TRBJ2-7, with D unclear. Trimming removed 0 bases at V and 1 base at J, with 16 bases between. The CDR3 is 17 residues long. The germline gives CDR1 SGHDN, CDR2 FVKESK. The DNA for the CDR3 is TGTGCCAGCAGCCAAGATGAACGGAGTAGCTTATCCTACGAGCAGTACTTC. Translating it yields CASSQDERSSLSYEQYF.

A few counts support this clonotype. The chain couples TRBV27 to TRBJ2-2; the match to TRBD1 covers 10 bases. The CDR3 is 14 amino acids. V shed 2 bases, J shed 6 bases, and the junction held 0 bases outside the gene matches. CDR1 and CDR2 from the germline V gene are MNHEY and SMNVEV (reference sequence). The CDR3 region has the DNA TGTGCCAGCAGTTTAGGGACAGGGGCCGGGGAGCTGTTTTTT. Protein sequence: CASSLGTGAGELFF.

The chain links TRBV4-2 to TRBJ2-1; no definite D call. From germline, CDR1 is LGHNA and CDR2 YNFKEQ. CDR3 size: 12 residues. V was pared by 2 bases and J by 8 bases, with 7 bases between. CDR3 amino acids: CASSQRRDEQFF. In nucleotides, the CDR3 is TGTGCCAGCAGCCAAAGAAGGGATGAGCAGTTCTTC.

The rearrangement links TRBV7-6 to TRBJ2-1, with D possibly being TRBD1 or TRBD2 (5 bases each). Trimming took 2 bases from V and 3 from J, leaving 14 bases between them. CDR3 length equals 16 residues. Germline V gene data show CDR1 as SGHVS and CDR2 as FNYEAQ. CDR3 DNA sequence: TGTGCCAGCAGCTTATCCGGCGGTGGGGGCTACAATGAGCAGTTCTTC. Translating it yields CASSLSGGGGYNEQFF.

This clonotype has only a few counts. The chain combines TRBV27 with TRBJ2-5; 8 bases match TRBD2. Trimming removed 4 bases from V and 4 bases from J; junction bases left unmatched: 8. Germline V gives CDR1 MNHEY, CDR2 SMNVEV (reference sequence). The CDR3 runs to 15 residues. The CDR3 region has the DNA TGTGCCAGCAGTTCGCATAGCGGGGTAGGAGAGACCCAGTACTTC. Amino acid sequence: CASSSHSGVGETQYF.

This clonotype turned up a few times. The gene calls are TRBV20-1 and TRBJ2-7; TRBD2 matches 14 bases. Germline-derived CDR1 and CDR2 are DFQATT and SNEGSKA (reference sequence). The V segment lost 2 bases and the J segment 4 bases; nucleotides outside the gene matches: 13. This CDR3 has 18 amino acids. DNA for the CDR3: TGCAGTGCTAGAAGGGAAAGGAGGACTAGCGGGAGGATGTACGAGCAGTACTTC. Its translation is CSARRERRTSGRMYEQYF.

The chain joins TRBV7-6 to TRBJ1-1; no firm D call. V was pared by 1 base and J by 3 bases, with 9 bases between. The length of the CDR3 is 14 residues. Germline CDR1 and CDR2: SGHVS and FNYEAQ. CDR3 DNA: TGTGCCAGCAGCTTAGGGACCCAGTACACTGAAGCTTTCTTT. Translating it yields CASSLGTQYTEAFF.

This clonotype appeared a few times. V gene TRBV12-3 or TRBV12-4 combines with J gene TRBJ2-5; 9 bases match TRBD2. The trim removed 5 bases at V and 4 bases at J, leaving 23 bases unmatched. This CDR3 comprises 20 residues. The CDR3 DNA sequence: TGTGCCAGCAGTCCCTTTGTAGCGGGAGAAGATTCCATGCCTGGAGAGACCCAGTACTTC. The encoded protein is CASSPFVAGEDSMPGETQYF.

The V gene is TRBV29-1, the J gene TRBJ1-2; D may be TRBD1 (5 bases). V was shortened by 6 bases and J by 7 bases, with 18 bases between the two germline ends. The CDR3 has 13 amino acids. Germline CDR1 reads SQVTM; CDR2 reads ANQGSEA. DNA for the CDR3: TGCAGCGTCCGGGACGGCGAGGGAGTTGGCTACACCTTC. Protein product: CSVRDGEGVGYTF.

This chain links TRBV2 with TRBJ1-2; D gene unclear. The CDR3 consists of 10 residues. V shed 8 bases and J shed 8 bases, with 9 bases lying between them. Germline values: CDR1 SNHLY, CDR2 FYNNEI. The CDR3, as DNA: TGTGCCAGCGAGCTAATGGGCTACACCTTC. Its translation is CASELMGYTF.

V and J are TRBV7-2 and TRBJ1-1, with D perhaps TRBD1 (5 bases). V lost 8 bases and J lost 2, with 15 bases in between. This CDR3 has 14 amino acids. CDR1 is SGHTA, CDR2 FQGNSA, per germline. The CDR3 is CASGIETENTEAFF. CDR3 DNA: TGTGCCAGCGGAATCGAGACAGAAAACACTGAAGCTTTCTTT.

Worth noting for this clonotype: Mismatch with germline at one junction end may stem from a read error. The V call is TRBV15, the J call TRBJ2-5; TRBD1 is a possible D gene (6 bases). CDR1 LNHNV and CDR2 YYDKDF come from the germline V gene (reference sequence). The CDR3 sequence is 13 residues long. The CDR3 loop is CATSYRAQETKYF. The CDR3 coding sequence is TGTGCCACCAGTTACAGGGCTCAAGAGACCAAGTACTTC.

The gene calls are TRBV7-6 and TRBJ2-1; D not certain. The CDR3 loop spans 15 amino acids. V was pared by 6 bases and J by 5 bases, with 17 bases between. The V gene's germline CDR1 is SGHVS and CDR2 FNYEAQ. The CDR3 loop is CASSDRATKHNEQFF. The DNA for the CDR3 is TGTGCCAGCAGTGATAGGGCCACCAAGCACAATGAGCAGTTCTTC.

J is TRBJ1-1 and V is TRBV5-1; 10 nucleotides match TRBD1. With 4 bases clipped from V and 1 base from J, the junction kept 7 bases outside the gene matches. Germline V gives CDR1 SGHRS, CDR2 YFSETQ. The length of the CDR3 is 16 residues. The CDR3 sequence is CASSPGQGPSNTEAFF. In DNA, the CDR3 is TGCGCCAGCAGCCCGGGACAGGGGCCTTCGAACACTGAAGCTTTCTTT.